The rows below give T cell receptor beta chains drawn from one sample of a study of metastatic and nonmetastatic thyroid tumors. TCRdb re-called the PCR reads through MiXCR. The profile covers tens of thousands of clones, with around 20% appearing a single time and 15% to 18% taken by the ten largest. Material for sequencing was blood. The origin of the receptors is a female donor with papillary thyroid cancer or a benign thyroid nodule (not recorded which). Some clones in this sample may be carry-over from other donors' samples. CDR3s include the opening cysteine and the closing phenylalanine or tryptophan. Fields, in order: J gene, V gene, CDR3 protein.

j_gene: TRBJ2-1
v_gene: TRBV7-3
CDR3aa: CASSFAGNEQFF

j_gene: TRBJ2-3
v_gene: TRBV5-1
CDR3aa: CASSLGLQGADTQYF

j_gene: TRBJ2-7
v_gene: TRBV11-2
CDR3aa: CASSWETSGRDFGIEQYF

j_gene: TRBJ1-5
v_gene: TRBV6-5
CDR3aa: CASSYKRANQPQHF

j_gene: TRBJ2-5
v_gene: TRBV24-1
CDR3aa: CATSDFMRPETQYF

j_gene: TRBJ2-3
v_gene: TRBV10-2
CDR3aa: CASSRVAGEVDTQYF

j_gene: TRBJ2-3
v_gene: TRBV6-4
CDR3aa: CASRPGRETTDTQYF

j_gene: TRBJ2-7
v_gene: TRBV20-1
CDR3aa: CSACEWGGRMYEQHF

j_gene: TRBJ2-5
v_gene: TRBV6-5
CDR3aa: CASSSLSETQYF

j_gene: TRBJ2-3
v_gene: TRBV20-1
CDR3aa: CSARDSTSGIRADTQYF

j_gene: TRBJ2-7
v_gene: TRBV6-1
CDR3aa: CASSETGVKYEQYF

j_gene: TRBJ2-5
v_gene: TRBV12-3/TRBV12-4
CDR3aa: CASSVDSGSETQYF

j_gene: TRBJ2-3
v_gene: TRBV6-4
CDR3aa: CASSLMAWPDTQYF

j_gene: TRBJ2-2
v_gene: TRBV28
CDR3aa: CASNRLLAGSTGELFF

j_gene: TRBJ1-1
v_gene: TRBV20-1
CDR3aa: CSALGTQMNTEAFF

j_gene: TRBJ2-2
v_gene: TRBV5-1
CDR3aa: CASSSTGRELFF

j_gene: TRBJ1-1
v_gene: TRBV12-3/TRBV12-4
CDR3aa: CASDRTGRVLGEAFF

j_gene: TRBJ1-6
v_gene: TRBV19
CDR3aa: CASNTGQGNSPLHF

j_gene: TRBJ2-1
v_gene: TRBV11-1
CDR3aa: CASSLGGGVTYNEQFF

j_gene: TRBJ2-1
v_gene: TRBV7-9
CDR3aa: CASSGGASGSYNEQFF

j_gene: TRBJ2-3
v_gene: TRBV2
CDR3aa: CASSRACAPGGTQYF

j_gene: TRBJ2-2
v_gene: TRBV4-3
CDR3aa: CASSQVPAVQTGELFF

j_gene: TRBJ2-1
v_gene: TRBV5-1
CDR3aa: CASSLNQVLAGGYNDQFF

j_gene: TRBJ1-5
v_gene: TRBV7-8
CDR3aa: CASSFTGTGDQPQHF

j_gene: TRBJ2-1
v_gene: TRBV20-1
CDR3aa: CSASLRGGPNEQFF

j_gene: TRBJ1-1
v_gene: TRBV20-1
CDR3aa: CSAPPGQNTEAFF

j_gene: TRBJ2-3
v_gene: TRBV12-5
CDR3aa: CASGPTVSPGTDTQYF

j_gene: TRBJ1-1
v_gene: TRBV11-3
CDR3aa: CASTLPGVNGAFF

j_gene: TRBJ2-7
v_gene: TRBV7-8
CDR3aa: CASSSEGVAYEQYF

j_gene: TRBJ1-6
v_gene: TRBV24-1
CDR3aa: CATIDDRHGSPLHF

j_gene: TRBJ1-3
v_gene: TRBV6-5
CDR3aa: CASSYSPRGFSGNTIYF

j_gene: TRBJ2-7
v_gene: TRBV10-2
CDR3aa: CASSLTYEQYF

j_gene: TRBJ1-6
v_gene: TRBV11-1
CDR3aa: CASSLFPPGHNSTLHF

j_gene: TRBJ1-1
v_gene: TRBV28
CDR3aa: CASRGQNTEAFF

j_gene: TRBJ2-3
v_gene: TRBV5-1
CDR3aa: CASSLEASEVDTQYF

j_gene: TRBJ2-1
v_gene: TRBV6-2/TRBV6-3
CDR3aa: CASSYGDGSYNEQFF

j_gene: TRBJ2-3
v_gene: TRBV11-2
CDR3aa: CASSLLGTAIHTDTQYF

j_gene: TRBJ2-7
v_gene: TRBV20-1
CDR3aa: CSARDTGTSMWEQYF

j_gene: TRBJ1-4
v_gene: TRBV12-3/TRBV12-4
CDR3aa: CASSRTGENEKLFF

j_gene: TRBJ2-7
v_gene: TRBV30
CDR3aa: CAWSVSFDEQYF

j_gene: TRBJ2-3
v_gene: TRBV29-1
CDR3aa: CSVSRGLTDTQYF

j_gene: TRBJ2-6
v_gene: TRBV11-2
CDR3aa: CASSLVASGANVLTF

j_gene: TRBJ2-3
v_gene: TRBV5-1
CDR3aa: CASSRASGNTDTQYF

j_gene: TRBJ2-7
v_gene: TRBV20-1
CDR3aa: CSAPSGRGGLFDEQYF

j_gene: TRBJ1-1
v_gene: TRBV4-1
CDR3aa: CASSQGQAPLAEAFF

j_gene: TRBJ2-2
v_gene: TRBV28
CDR3aa: CASSLRRGSAGELFF

j_gene: TRBJ1-1
v_gene: TRBV10-3
CDR3aa: CAISESGQGPATNTEAFF

j_gene: TRBJ1-2
v_gene: TRBV25-1
CDR3aa: CASSELGSAYGYTF

j_gene: TRBJ1-2
v_gene: TRBV11-1
CDR3aa: CASSLAFETQENGYTF

j_gene: TRBJ1-1
v_gene: TRBV28
CDR3aa: CASAENREIEAFF

j_gene: TRBJ2-3
v_gene: TRBV24-1
CDR3aa: CATSGNRGFGTDTQYF

j_gene: TRBJ1-4
v_gene: TRBV12-3/TRBV12-4
CDR3aa: CASSLVRRWEKLFF

j_gene: TRBJ2-6
v_gene: TRBV24-1
CDR3aa: CATRGSGANVLTF

j_gene: TRBJ1-6
v_gene: TRBV5-1
CDR3aa: CASSYRGNNSPLHF

j_gene: TRBJ2-5
v_gene: TRBV10-3
CDR3aa: CATQRQGGEETQYF